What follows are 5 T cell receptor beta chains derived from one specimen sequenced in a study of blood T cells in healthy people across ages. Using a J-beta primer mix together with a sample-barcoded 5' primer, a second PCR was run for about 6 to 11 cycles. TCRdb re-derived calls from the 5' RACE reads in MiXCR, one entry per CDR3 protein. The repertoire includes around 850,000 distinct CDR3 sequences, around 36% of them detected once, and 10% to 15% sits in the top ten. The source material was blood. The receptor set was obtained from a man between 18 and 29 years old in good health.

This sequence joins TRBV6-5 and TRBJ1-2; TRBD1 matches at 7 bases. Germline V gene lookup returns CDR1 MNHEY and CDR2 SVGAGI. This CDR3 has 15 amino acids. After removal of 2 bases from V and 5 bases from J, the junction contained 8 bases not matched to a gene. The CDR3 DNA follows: TGTGCCAGCAGTTACCATCAACAGGGGAAGTATGGCTACACCTTC. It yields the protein CASSYHQQGKYGYTF.

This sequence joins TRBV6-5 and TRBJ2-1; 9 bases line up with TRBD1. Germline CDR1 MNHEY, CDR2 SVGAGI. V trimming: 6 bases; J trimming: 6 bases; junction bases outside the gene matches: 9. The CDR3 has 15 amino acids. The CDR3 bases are TGTGCCAGCAGGCCTGGGACAGGGAGAAGCAATGAGCAGTTCTTC. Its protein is CASRPGTGRSNEQFF.

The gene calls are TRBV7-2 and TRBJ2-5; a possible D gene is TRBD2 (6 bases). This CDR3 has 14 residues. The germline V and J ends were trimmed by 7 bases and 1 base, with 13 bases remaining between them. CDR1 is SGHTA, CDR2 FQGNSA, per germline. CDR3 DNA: TGTGCCAGCAACCCTAGCGCCTCCCAAGAGACCCAGTACTTC. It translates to CASNPSASQETQYF. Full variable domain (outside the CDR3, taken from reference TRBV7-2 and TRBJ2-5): GAGVSQSPSNKVTEKGKDVELRCDPISGHTALYWYRQSLGQGLEFLIYFQGNSAPDKSGLPSDRFSAERTGGSVSTLTIQRTQQEDSAVYLCASNPSASQETQYFGPGTRLLVL.

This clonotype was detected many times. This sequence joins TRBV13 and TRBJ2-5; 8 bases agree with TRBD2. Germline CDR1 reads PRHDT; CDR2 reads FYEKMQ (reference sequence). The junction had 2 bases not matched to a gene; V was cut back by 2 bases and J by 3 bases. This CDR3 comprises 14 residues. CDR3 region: CASSLQAGEETQYF. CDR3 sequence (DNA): TGTGCCAGCAGCTTACAAGCGGGGGAAGAGACCCAGTACTTC.

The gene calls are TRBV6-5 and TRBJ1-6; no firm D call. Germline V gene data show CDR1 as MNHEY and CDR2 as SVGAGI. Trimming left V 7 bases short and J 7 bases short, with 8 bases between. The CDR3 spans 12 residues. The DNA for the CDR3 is TGTGCCAGCACGACGGCCAATTCACCCCTCCACTTT. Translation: CASTTANSPLHF.